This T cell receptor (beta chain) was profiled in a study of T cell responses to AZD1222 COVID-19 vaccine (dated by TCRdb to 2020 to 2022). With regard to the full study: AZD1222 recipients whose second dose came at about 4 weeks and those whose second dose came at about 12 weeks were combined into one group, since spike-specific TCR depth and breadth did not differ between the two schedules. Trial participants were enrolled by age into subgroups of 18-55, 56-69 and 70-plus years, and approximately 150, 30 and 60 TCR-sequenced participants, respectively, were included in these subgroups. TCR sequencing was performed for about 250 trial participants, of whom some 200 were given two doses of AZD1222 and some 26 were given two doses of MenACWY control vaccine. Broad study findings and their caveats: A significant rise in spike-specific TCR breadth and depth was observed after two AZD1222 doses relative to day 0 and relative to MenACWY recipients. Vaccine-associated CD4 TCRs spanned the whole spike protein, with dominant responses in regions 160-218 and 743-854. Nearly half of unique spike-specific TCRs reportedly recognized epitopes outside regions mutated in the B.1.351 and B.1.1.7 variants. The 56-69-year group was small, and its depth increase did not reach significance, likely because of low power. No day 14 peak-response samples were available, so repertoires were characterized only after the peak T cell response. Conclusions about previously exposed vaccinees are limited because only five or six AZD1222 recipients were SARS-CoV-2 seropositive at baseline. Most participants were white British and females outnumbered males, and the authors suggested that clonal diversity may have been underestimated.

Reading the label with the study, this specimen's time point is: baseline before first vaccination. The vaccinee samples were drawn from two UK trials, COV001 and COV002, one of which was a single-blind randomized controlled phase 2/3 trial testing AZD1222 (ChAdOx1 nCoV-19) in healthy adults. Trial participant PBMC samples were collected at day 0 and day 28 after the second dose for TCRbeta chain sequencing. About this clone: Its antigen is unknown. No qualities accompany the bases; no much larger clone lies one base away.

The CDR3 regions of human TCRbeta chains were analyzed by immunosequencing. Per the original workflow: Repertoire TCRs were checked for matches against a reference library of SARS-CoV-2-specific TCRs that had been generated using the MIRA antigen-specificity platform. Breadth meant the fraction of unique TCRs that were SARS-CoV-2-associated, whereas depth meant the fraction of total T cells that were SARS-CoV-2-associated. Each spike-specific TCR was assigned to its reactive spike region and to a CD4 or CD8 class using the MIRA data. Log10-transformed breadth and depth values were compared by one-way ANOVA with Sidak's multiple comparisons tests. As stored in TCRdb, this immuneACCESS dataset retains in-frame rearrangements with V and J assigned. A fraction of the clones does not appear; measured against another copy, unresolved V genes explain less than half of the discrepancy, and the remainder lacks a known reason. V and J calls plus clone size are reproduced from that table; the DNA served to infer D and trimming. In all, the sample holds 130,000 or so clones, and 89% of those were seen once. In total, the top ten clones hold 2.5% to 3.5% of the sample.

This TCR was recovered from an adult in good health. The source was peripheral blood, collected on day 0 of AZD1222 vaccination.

The CDR3 region: CASSQDKWTVSGNTIYF. At the DNA level, the sequence is TGCGCCAGCAGCCAAGATAAATGGACGGTCTCTGGAAACACCATATATTTT. Rearrangement joined TRBV4-1 to TRBJ1-3, with the D gene too uncertain to name. The trim is 0 bases for V and 0 bases for J, with a gap of 12 bases between the germline ends. CDR1 and CDR2, per the germline V gene, are MGHRA and YSYEKL. The cysteine opens and the phenylalanine closes a CDR3 of 17 amino acids. The only DNA kept is the CDR3, 51 bases in frame from the first base.